The present TCR beta chain was sequenced within a study of long-term antiretroviral therapy in people with HIV. The study, taken as a whole, reports: No data were available on ART adherence, viral resistance or therapy changes. Among HIV repertoires, CDR3 length ranges were narrower than those of controls. All blood samples came from the years 2004 to 2017, possibly under older ART regimens.

In germline, CDR1 is SEHNR, CDR2 FQNEAQ (reference sequence). With V trimmed by 4 bases and J by 8 bases, 7 bases remained unmatched. This CDR3 is built from 15 residues. Researchers ran immunoSEQ v3.0 at survey level. Produced via immunoSEQ multiplex PCR; TCRdb's table is partial and in-frame only. Counted here are some 22,000 clones, roughly 80% occurring once; the ten biggest clones make up 23%. A word on this clone: Its antigen is unknown.

The sample in question was unsorted PBMCs, obtained 0.4 years after starting antiretroviral therapy. The clonotype was recovered from a man in his fifties or sixties with HIV. The chain links TRBV7-9 to TRBJ1-4; 10 nucleotides align to TRBD1. This chain's CDR3 is CASSSQTGGREKLFF. The CDR3 DNA is TGTGCCAGCAGCTCACAGACAGGGGGCCGCGAAAAACTGTTTTTT.